The clone carrying this T cell receptor (beta chain) was seen once. Its antigen is not known. The primer mix had 60 Vbeta and 13 Jbeta primers. This table comes from immunoSEQ multiplex PCR, and its TCRdb copy is limited to in-frame clones, with some not included. The sample contains some 150,000 clones, about 85% of which appear only once. This sample is part of a study of cytomegalovirus exposure and HLA in healthy donors. Germline V lookup: CDR1 SGHTA, CDR2 FQGNSA. CDR3 size: 14 residues. V was clipped by 6 bases and J by 8 bases; unmatched bases: 10. Study-wide points: Among TCR beta chains, those listed as cytomegalovirus-associated numbered over 150. The authors later found TCR association rates varying by HLA locus, with DRB1 most and HLA-C fewest.

Specimen: PBMCs. The chain recombines TRBV7-2 with TRBJ1-2; 9 nucleotides align to TRBD1. This TCR derives from a boy aged 2 to 10 in good health and CMV-seronegative. CDR3 DNA sequence: TGTGCCAGCAGGCGTACAGGGGGCGCGGGGGGCTACACCTTC. This translates into CASRRTGGAGGYTF. The whole variable domain, remainder taken from reference TRBV7-2 and TRBJ1-2, is GAGVSQSPSNKVTEKGKDVELRCDPISGHTALYWYRQSLGQGLEFLIYFQGNSAPDKSGLPSDRFSAERTGGSVSTLTIQRTQQEDSAVYLCASRRTGGAGGYTFGSGTRLTVV.